This entry lists 18 T cell receptor beta chains sequenced from one sample in a study of T-cell memory formation after mild COVID-19. MiXCR was run by TCRdb on the 5' RACE reads, yielding one entry per CDR3 protein. This sample carries under 300,000 distinct CDR3 sequences, about 15% of them seen once, and the ten largest clones take about 3.5%. Sequenced input: PBMCs or a T cell subset sorted from them (not recorded which). The origin of the receptors is a man between 18 and 29 years old who had mild COVID-19 (a few samples of this study predate the infection). Cell type and time point are not known.

This clonotype was counted a few times. The CDR3 bases are TGCGCCAGCAGCCAACCCACACCCCGCTCTAGCGGGAAAAGCTCCTACAATGAGCAGTTCTTC. Its protein product is CASSQPTPRSSGKSSYNEQFF. The chain uses TRBV4-1 and TRBJ2-1; 9 bases map to TRBD2. Unmatched junction bases numbered 17, after V lost 2 bases and J lost 0 bases. This CDR3 region has 21 residues. The germline V gene encodes CDR1 MGHRA and CDR2 YSYEKL.

This clonotype was recorded a few times. The chain combines TRBV6-5 with TRBJ2-1; the match to TRBD2 covers 14 bases. Per germline, CDR1 MNHEY and CDR2 SVGAGI. V trimming: 4 bases; J trimming: 5 bases; junction bases outside the gene matches: 4. The CDR3 runs to 16 residues. This CDR3 reads CASSSGLAGGNNEQFF. The CDR3 DNA reads as TGTGCCAGCAGTTCCGGACTAGCGGGGGGAAACAATGAGCAGTTCTTC.

The chain couples TRBV25-1 to TRBJ1-5, with D unresolved. V lost 2 bases to trimming and J lost 7 bases, with 9 bases between them. Germline CDR1 reads MGHDK; CDR2 reads SYGVNS. This CDR3 has 13 residues. The chain's CDR3 is CASSEQVGQPQHF. CDR3 bases: TGTGCCAGCAGTGAACAGGTGGGACAGCCCCAGCATTTT. The whole variable domain, remainder taken from reference TRBV25-1 and TRBJ1-5, is EADIYQTPRYLVIGTGKKITLECSQTMGHDKMYWYQQDPGMELHLIHYSYGVNSTEKGDLSSESTVSRIRTEHFPLTLESARPSHTSQYLCASSEQVGQPQHFGDGTRLSIL.

V usage is TRBV20-1 and J usage is TRBJ1-6, with 7 bases that match TRBD1. The CDR3 sequence is 15 residues long. V dropped 6 bases and J dropped 9; count of bases not matched to a gene: 14. CDR1 and CDR2 (germline): DFQATT, SNEGSKA (reference sequence). CDR3 in amino acids: CSASQTQGRGSPLHF. The CDR3 DNA is TGCAGTGCGTCTCAAACACAGGGGAGGGGTTCACCCCTCCACTTT.

This clonotype showed up just a few times. The chain couples TRBV24-1 to TRBJ2-1, with D perhaps TRBD2 (6 bases). This CDR3 is 15 amino acids long. Deletions cut 1 base from V and 8 bases from J, with 14 bases between. Germline V lookup: CDR1 KGHDR, CDR2 SFDVKD. The CDR3 bases are TGTGCCACCAGTGATTTTGGGGGGAATACGGATGAGCAGTTCTTC. Protein sequence: CATSDFGGNTDEQFF.

This clonotype was seen more than once but under ten times. V usage is TRBV7-3 and J usage is TRBJ1-1, with a weak D call TRBD1 (5 bases). Trimming removed 6 bases from V and 1 base from J, with 9 bases in between. Germline CDR1 and CDR2: SGHTA and FQGTGA. The CDR3 is made up of 13 amino acids. The CDR3 nucleotides read TGTGCCAGCAGATTAGACAGGAACACTGAAGCTTTCTTT. Translation gives CASRLDRNTEAFF.

V gene TRBV12-3 or TRBV12-4 combines with J gene TRBJ1-5; D remains ambiguous. There are 14 residues in the CDR3. V was pared by 4 bases and J by 6 bases, with 13 bases between. The CDR3 region has the DNA TGTGCCAGCAGTTCTGCAGGCTTCGGTCAGCCCCAGCATTTT. Amino acid sequence: CASSSAGFGQPQHF.

In its sample, this clonotype was seen many times. The rearrangement uses TRBV7-3 and TRBJ2-2; no reliable D call. The V gene lost 6 bases and the J gene lost 1 base, with 9 bases spanning the gap. The CDR3 contains 14 residues. CDR1 SGHTA and CDR2 FQGTGA come from the germline V gene. The CDR3 coding sequence is TGTGCCAGCAGACAACAGAGGAACACCGGGGAGCTGTTTTTT. This encodes CASRQQRNTGELFF. Complete variable domain (other parts from reference TRBV7-3 and TRBJ2-2): GAGVSQTPSNKVTEKGKYVELRCDPISGHTALYWYRQSLGQGPEFLIYFQGTGAADDSGLPNDRFFAVRPEGSVSTLKIQRTERGDSAVYLCASRQQRNTGELFFGEGSRLTVL.

This rearrangement joins TRBV5-1 to TRBJ1-1; 8 nucleotides line up with TRBD1. The CDR3 loop spans 16 amino acids. Germline CDR1 SGHRS, CDR2 YFSETQ. J was trimmed by 0 bases and V by 3 bases; bases with no gene match: 7. The CDR3 DNA follows: TGCGCCAGCAGCTCGACGGGACAGGTCATGAACACTGAAGCTTTCTTT. Translated, it gives CASSSTGQVMNTEAFF. Full variable domain (remainder filled in from reference TRBV5-1 and TRBJ1-1): KAGVTQTPRYLIKTRGQQVTLSCSPISGHRSVSWYQQTPGQGLQFLFEYFSETQRNKGNFPGRFSGRQFSNSRSEMNVSTLELGDSALYLCASSSTGQVMNTEAFFGQGTRLTVV.

Concerning this clonotype: A much bigger clone sits one base away, suggesting this may be a read error. This chain joins TRBV2 and TRBJ2-3; 8 positions match TRBD2. Unmatched junction bases numbered 16, after V lost 9 bases and J lost 8 bases. Germline-derived CDR1 and CDR2 are SNHLY and FYNNEI. The CDR3 sequence is 15 residues long. Written as DNA, the CDR3 is TGTGCCAGGAGCCGGGAGGGACCGCGCGTCGGTACGCAGTATTTT. This gives the protein CARSREGPRVGTQYF.

This clonotype was observed a few times. The rearrangement joins TRBV30 to TRBJ2-5; TRBD1 agrees at 8 bases. V gave up 3 bases and J gave up 5 bases; unmatched junction bases: 11. Germline V gene data show CDR1 as GTSNPN and CDR2 as SVGIG (reference sequence). The CDR3 runs to 15 residues. The CDR3 region has the DNA TGTGCCTGGAGGGAGACAGGGGCTATGGTGGAGACCCAGTACTTC. Translated: CAWRETGAMVETQYF.

This rearrangement joins TRBV3-1 to TRBJ1-2; D not certain. In germline, CDR1 is LGHDT, CDR2 YNNKEL (reference sequence). This CDR3 comprises 11 residues. V lost 10 bases and J lost 6, with 12 bases in between. The CDR3, as DNA: TGTGCCACAGGACCTTGGGATGGCTACACCTTC. This gives the protein CATGPWDGYTF.

In this sample, this clonotype turned up a few times. The rearrangement links TRBV3-1 to TRBJ2-5, with a tentative D call TRBD1 (6 bases). The CDR3 totals 15 residues. Trimming shortened V by 5 bases and J by 5 bases, and 18 bases separated the two germline ends. The V gene's germline CDR1 is LGHDT and CDR2 YNNKEL (reference sequence). The CDR3 sequence is CASSYQGYRTETQYF. The CDR3 DNA is TGTGCCAGCAGCTATCAGGGGTACAGGACGGAGACCCAGTACTTC.

This clonotype appeared a few times. The genes are TRBV20-1 and TRBJ2-5; 7 nucleotides align to TRBD2. Germline V gene lookup returns CDR1 DFQATT and CDR2 SNEGSKA (reference sequence). Unmatched junction bases numbered 12, after V lost 5 bases and J lost 0 bases. The CDR3 has 16 amino acids. CDR3 sequence: CSAHGRAAEDQETQYF. The CDR3 DNA is TGCAGTGCTCATGGGAGGGCAGCAGAGGACCAAGAGACCCAGTACTTC.

The chain combines TRBV7-9 with TRBJ2-1; the D is unclear. The CDR3 has 12 amino acids. Looked up from germline, CDR1 is SEHNR and CDR2 is FQNEAQ (reference sequence). V was clipped by 5 bases and J by 12 bases, with 14 bases between them. CDR3 coding DNA: TGTGCCAGCAGCGGTCCTTCAGGAGTGCAGTTCTTC. Translation gives CASSGPSGVQFF.

This clonotype was counted between two and nine times. The genes are TRBV7-3 and TRBJ1-4; D is ambiguous. V was trimmed by 4 bases and J by 4 bases, leaving 7 bases between them. The CDR3 sequence is 13 residues long. In germline, CDR1 is SGHTA, CDR2 FQGTGA. The DNA of the CDR3 is TGTGCCAGCAGCTCGCAGCTTAATGAAAAACTGTTTTTT. It yields the protein CASSSQLNEKLFF.

The V call is TRBV29-1, the J call TRBJ1-1; D remains unclear. V lost 5 bases and J 2 bases, leaving 3 bases between the germline ends. The germline gives CDR1 SQVTM, CDR2 ANQGSEA. The CDR3 is 10 amino acids. CDR3 amino acids: CSVSNTEAFF. The CDR3 DNA sequence: TGCAGCGTTAGTAACACTGAAGCTTTCTTT.

This clonotype has only a few counts. This rearrangement joins TRBV12-3 or TRBV12-4 to TRBJ1-3; D unclear. The CDR3 length is 15 residues. Trimming cost V 2 bases and J 0 bases, with 8 bases left between them. The CDR3 DNA is TGTGCCAGCAGTTTACGGGGTACCTCTGGAAACACCATATATTTT. Translating it yields CASSLRGTSGNTIYF.